The TCR beta chain described here comes from a study of CD8+ T cells in alopecia areata. Findings and caveats of the study: It was less clear whether patients shared TCRs than it was in mice, possibly because of HLA. Normal-skin resident alphabeta T cells also appear among scalp sample sequences.

RNA was isolated and reverse transcribed to cDNA, the sequencing template. This table comes from immunoSEQ multiplex PCR, and its TCRdb copy is limited to in-frame clones, with some not included. Of some 100,000 clones in the sample, roughly 69% were seen once. PBMC-derived CD4+ and CD8+ T cells were sorted. A note on this clone: The antigen remains unidentified.

The CDR3 consists of 14 residues. V lost 2 bases and J lost 4, with 14 bases in between. Germline V CDR1 and CDR2: SQVTM, ANQGSEA. Sequencing was done on a sample of CD4+ T cells sorted from blood. This chain links TRBV29-1 with TRBJ2-5; D gene ambiguous. The receptor's source is a human donor in good health. Written as DNA, the CDR3 is TGCAGCGTTGAACCCTCGCGGATTGGAGAGACCCAGTACTTC. It is translated as CSVEPSRIGETQYF.